The present T cell receptor beta chain was sequenced within a study of shared clonotypes between healthy human individuals. The study's findings and limits: Clonotypes shared by all four donors outscored non-shared clonotypes in generation probability. Estimated richness values were generally larger in naive subsets than in memory subsets.

About this clone: The antigen is unknown.

Assay runs were performed at deep level. Each sorted subset replicate got 200 ng genomic DNA, tens of thousands of genomes. Libraries were prepared by immunoSEQ multiplex PCR; TCRdb keeps only in-frame clonotypes and omits some of them. Here the sample spans about 2.4 million clones, just over 90% being singletons. This CDR3 is built from 15 residues. Germline V gene sequence: CDR1 SGHAT, CDR2 FQDESV (reference sequence). V gave up 1 base and J gave up 3 bases; unmatched junction bases: 2. V and J are TRBV11-1 and TRBJ2-2; 7 bases align to TRBD1. Sequenced sample: naive CD4+ T cells sorted from blood. Subset denoted: CD45RA+ positively selected. The sequence derives from a man in his late teens or twenties in good health. CDR3 amino acids: CASSLGDRYTGELFF. The CDR3 DNA is TGTGCCAGCAGCTTAGGGGACAGATACACCGGGGAGCTGTTTTTT. The whole variable domain, remainder taken from reference TRBV11-1 and TRBJ2-2, is EAEVAQSPRYKITEKSQAVAFWCDPISGHATLYWYRQILGQGPELLVQFQDESVVDDSQLPKDRFSAERLKGVDSTLKIQPAELGDSAMYLCASSLGDRYTGELFFGEGSRLTVL.